Following are 21 T cell receptor beta chains from one sample sequenced in a study of T cells in Graves' hyperthyroidism and ophthalmopathy. There were TCR beta CDR3 regions amplified from RNA transcripts. HTBI primers were employed in a first-round RT-PCR of the TCR CDR3. TCRdb called the multiplex PCR reads again in MiXCR, with one record for every CDR3 protein. The data hold approximately 690,000 distinct CDR3 sequences, with about 14% observed a single time. Sequencing was done on a sample of blood. The receptors stem from a woman in her forties or fifties with Graves' ophthalmopathy.

This clonotype has ten or more counts. The chain employs TRBV5-4 and TRBJ2-1; 9 nucleotides line up with TRBD2. Trimming at V came to 3 bases and at J to 7 bases, leaving 5 bases not matched to a gene. The CDR3 has 14 residues. CDR1 is SGHNT and CDR2 is YYREEE in the germline V gene (reference sequence). CDR3 sequence: CASSWGLAGNEQFF. The CDR3, as DNA: TGTGCCAGCAGCTGGGGACTAGCAGGAAATGAGCAGTTCTTC.

This clonotype occurred many times. This chain joins TRBV11-2 and TRBJ2-7; 12 bases line up with TRBD2. V lost 4 bases, J lost 2 bases, and 3 bases stayed unmatched. Per germline, CDR1 SGHAT and CDR2 FQNNGV. This CDR3 comprises 15 residues. The chain's CDR3 is CASSSGLAGTYEQYF. The CDR3 region has the DNA TGTGCCAGCAGCTCCGGACTAGCGGGAACCTACGAGCAGTACTTC.

This clonotype was observed a handful of times. The chain employs TRBV6-1 and TRBJ1-1; D remains unclear. The V gene's germline CDR1 is MNHNS and CDR2 SASEGT. The length of the CDR3 is 12 residues. V shed 7 bases and J shed 11 bases, with 17 bases lying between them. CDR3 in DNA: TGTGCCAGCACTACCGCGGGTTTCGTCGCTTTCTTT. Translation gives CASTTAGFVAFF.

Many counts were recorded for this clonotype. The chain recombines TRBV2 with TRBJ2-7, with TRBD1 as a possible D gene (6 bases). CDR3 length: 12 residues. Trimming took off 8 bases at V and 3 bases at J, with 11 bases between the two ends. Germline V gives CDR1 SNHLY, CDR2 FYNNEI. CDR3 residues: CASLTGLYEQYF. The CDR3 DNA reads TGTGCCAGCCTGACAGGACTCTACGAGCAGTACTTC.

The V call is TRBV7-2, the J call TRBJ1-1, with D uncertain. The CDR3 runs 13 residues. In germline, CDR1 is SGHTA, CDR2 FQGNSA. The V end lost 6 bases, the J end lost 0 bases, and 8 bases lay between the germline ends. The CDR3 loop reads CASSGHMNTEAFF. The CDR3 DNA follows: TGTGCCAGCAGTGGGCACATGAACACTGAAGCTTTCTTT. The full variable domain, with the rest looked up from reference TRBV7-2 and TRBJ1-1, is GAGVSQSPSNKVTEKGKDVELRCDPISGHTALYWYRQSLGQGLEFLIYFQGNSAPDKSGLPSDRFSAERTGGSVSTLTIQRTQQEDSAVYLCASSGHMNTEAFFGQGTRLTVV.

With respect to this clonotype: A much larger clone sits a single nucleotide away, making a read error possible. This chain connects TRBV20-1 to TRBJ2-5; D unresolved. This CDR3 has 11 amino acids. Germline V lookup: CDR1 DFQATT, CDR2 SNEGSKA (reference sequence). Trimming shortened V by 3 bases and J by 7 bases, and 9 bases separated the two germline ends. CDR3 amino acids: CSARSWGTQYF. For the CDR3, the DNA is TGCAGTGCTAGGTCGTGGGGGACCCAGTACTTC.

The sample holds a few counts of this clonotype. The chain couples TRBV19 to TRBJ2-7, with TRBD2 matching 8 bases. Unmatched junction bases numbered 6, after V lost 2 bases and J lost 6 bases. Germline CDR1 LNHDA, CDR2 SQIVND (reference sequence). The CDR3 loop spans 14 amino acids. The CDR3 region is CASSIKRTSGEQYF. Here the CDR3 DNA reads TGTGCCAGTAGTATAAAGAGAACTAGCGGCGAGCAGTACTTC.

This rearrangement joins TRBV7-9 to TRBJ1-1, with D perhaps TRBD1 (6 bases). Germline V CDR1 and CDR2: SEHNR, FQNEAQ (reference sequence). The CDR3 length is 15 residues. Trimming pared 4 bases from V and 11 bases from J, leaving 23 bases between. Here the CDR3 reads CASSSLTGGAQVAFF. DNA for the CDR3: TGTGCCAGCAGCTCCCTCACGGGGGGGGCCCAGGTGGCTTTCTTT.

The sample holds a few counts of this clonotype. The chain recombines TRBV5-1 with TRBJ2-1; no firm D call. V gave up 4 bases and J gave up 6 bases, with 11 bases separating them. Germline V gene data show CDR1 as SGHRS and CDR2 as YFSETQ. The CDR3 is 13 amino acids. The CDR3 nucleotides read TGCGCCAGCAGCATGGGATCTGGCAATGAGCAGTTCTTC. It encodes CASSMGSGNEQFF.

At least ten counts were recorded for this clonotype. V and J are TRBV10-3 and TRBJ2-1; D possibly corresponds to TRBD2 (6 bases). The CDR3 length is 16 residues. Trimming took 0 bases from V and 8 from J, leaving 17 bases between them. Germline V CDR1 and CDR2: ENHRY, SYGVKD. Here the CDR3 reads CAISESGYGSGDEQFF. CDR3 nucleotides: TGTGCCATCAGTGAGTCAGGTTACGGGAGTGGAGATGAGCAGTTCTTC.

This clonotype came up many times. The chain couples TRBV7-2 to TRBJ2-3; the D is unclear. The CDR3 sequence is 13 residues long. Trimming pared 1 base from V and 6 bases from J, leaving 8 bases between. The germline CDR1 and CDR2 sequences are SGHTA and FQGNSA. Here the CDR3 reads CASSLVSPDTQYF. In DNA form, the CDR3 reads TGTGCCAGCAGCTTAGTCTCCCCCGATACGCAGTATTTT.

This clonotype was picked up a small number of times. This chain joins TRBV6-2 or TRBV6-3 and TRBJ2-1; 7 bases are shared with TRBD2. Losses at the gene ends were 0 bases for V and 2 bases for J; bases not matched to a gene: 13. The V gene's germline CDR1 is MNHEY and CDR2 SVGEGT. This CDR3 contains 19 residues. Written as DNA, the CDR3 is TGTGCCAGCAGTTACTCGCTCCGGGGGGAACCAAGCCCCTACAATGAGCAGTTCTTC. Its protein product is CASSYSLRGEPSPYNEQFF.

This clonotype was picked up many times. The rearrangement joins TRBV7-2 to TRBJ1-1; D is perhaps TRBD1 (6 bases). Germline values: CDR1 SGHTA, CDR2 FQGNSA. Trimming left V 0 bases short and J 6 bases short, with 14 bases between. CDR3 length equals 15 residues. CDR3 coding DNA: TGTGCCAGCAGCTTAGCGCTCGTCAGGGGCCCTGAAGCTTTCTTT. Its protein product is CASSLALVRGPEAFF.

The chain recombines TRBV6-2 or TRBV6-3 with TRBJ2-6, with unresolved D. The CDR3 extends over 17 amino acids. V lost 7 bases and J 1 base, leaving 17 bases between the germline ends. CDR1 MNHEY and CDR2 SVGEGT come from the germline V gene. The CDR3 here is CASTPATGLSGANVLTF. CDR3 nucleotide sequence: TGTGCCAGCACTCCCGCGACGGGCTTATCTGGGGCCAACGTCCTGACTTTC.

At least ten counts were recorded for this clonotype. This chain joins TRBV7-3 and TRBJ2-1; 8 bases align to TRBD2. The V gene end was trimmed by 0 bases and the J gene end by 2 bases; junction bases not matched to a gene: 9. The CDR3 sequence is 18 residues long. Germline V CDR1 and CDR2: SGHTA, FQGTGA. CDR3 sequence reads: CASSLTQTGTRAYNEQFF. The CDR3 nucleotides read TGTGCCAGCAGCTTAACGCAAACCGGGACTAGAGCCTACAATGAGCAGTTCTTC.

Of note for this clonotype: This clone may be a read error of a much larger clone one base away. The chain is built from TRBV28 and TRBJ2-3; D is undetermined. The length of the CDR3 is 12 residues. The V gene's germline CDR1 is MDHEN and CDR2 SYDVKM. V lost 3 bases and J 8 bases, leaving 9 bases between the germline ends. CDR3 bases: TGTGCCAGCAGTTTTTTGAAAGGTACGCAGTATTTT. The encoded protein is CASSFLKGTQYF.

A remark on this clonotype: A much larger clone differs from this one at a single base, so this may be a read error. V and J are TRBV20-1 and TRBJ2-3; TRBD2 matches at 9 bases. J lost 4 bases, V lost 1 base, and 15 bases had no gene match. From germline, CDR1 is DFQATT and CDR2 SNEGSKA (reference sequence). The length of the CDR3 is 18 residues. CDR3 DNA sequence: TGCAGTGCTAGAGTTGTTAGTGGGGCGGGAGGGGACGCAGATACGCAGTATTTT. Amino acid sequence: CSARVVSGAGGDADTQYF.

This clonotype was seen only a few times. The V gene is TRBV20-1, the J gene TRBJ2-3; D unclear. This CDR3 comprises 15 residues. Trimming shortened V by 1 base and J by 0 bases, and 11 bases separated the two germline ends. Germline V CDR1 and CDR2: DFQATT, SNEGSKA (reference sequence). In nucleotides, the CDR3 is TGCAGTGCTAGAGTGGCCCCTACTAGCACAGATACGCAGTATTTT. Amino acid sequence: CSARVAPTSTDTQYF.

Worth noting for this clonotype: A much larger clone differs from this one at a single base, so this may be a read error. In this CDR3 the conserved last residue, phenylalanine or tryptophan, is missing, so a read error is likely. CDR3 nucleotide sequence: TGTGCCAGCAGTTTAGGGTTATGGGGACAGGGGGCCAATCAGCCCCAGCATCTT. Amino acids: CASSLGLWGQGANQPQHL. The J gene is TRBJ1-5, the V gene TRBV12-3 or TRBV12-4, with 12 bases identical to TRBD1. The CDR3 runs 18 residues. The J segment lost 3 bases and the V segment lost 1 base, leaving 7 bases of the junction unmatched.

This clonotype was seen ten or more times. J is TRBJ2-5 and V is TRBV12-3 or TRBV12-4; 15 nucleotides line up with TRBD2. The CDR3 covers 16 residues. The J segment lost 4 bases and the V segment lost 5 bases, leaving 5 bases of the junction unmatched. The CDR3 loop reads CASSHWTSGRGETQYF. The CDR3 DNA reads as TGTGCCAGCAGTCACTGGACTAGCGGGAGGGGAGAGACCCAGTACTTC.

This clonotype was found a few times. V usage is TRBV19 and J usage is TRBJ1-5; D possibly corresponds to TRBD1 (6 bases). Germline CDR1 LNHDA, CDR2 SQIVND (reference sequence). The CDR3 sequence is 15 residues long. The V and J ends lost 7 bases and 5 bases respectively, with 18 bases between them. The CDR3 DNA reads TGTGCCAGTAATTGGGGCAGGGGAAGGTATCAGCCCCAGCATTTT. Amino acid sequence: CASNWGRGRYQPQHF.